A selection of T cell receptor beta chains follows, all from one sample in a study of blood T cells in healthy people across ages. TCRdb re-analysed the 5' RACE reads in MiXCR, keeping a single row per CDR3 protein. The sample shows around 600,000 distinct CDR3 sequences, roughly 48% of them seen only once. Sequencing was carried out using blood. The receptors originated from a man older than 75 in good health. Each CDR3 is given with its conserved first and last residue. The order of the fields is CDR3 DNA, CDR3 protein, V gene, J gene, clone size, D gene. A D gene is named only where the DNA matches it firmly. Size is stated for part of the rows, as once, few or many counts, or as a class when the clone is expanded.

TGTGCCTGGAGGACAGGGCCCTACGAGCAGTACTTC	CAWRTGPYEQYF	TRBV30	TRBJ2-7	.	TRBD1
TGTGCCAGCAGTTTACTAGCGGGAGGGCCCGACACCGGGGAGCTGTTTTTT	CASSLLAGGPDTGELFF	TRBV27	TRBJ2-2	.	TRBD2
TGTGCCAGCAGCTTAAACAGGGTTGATCAGCCCCAGCATTTT	CASSLNRVDQPQHF	TRBV5-6	TRBJ1-5	.	.
TGTGCCAGCAGTCCCCGGACAGGGATCATGAACACTGAAGCTTTCTTT	CASSPRTGIMNTEAFF	TRBV12-3/TRBV12-4	TRBJ1-1	.	TRBD1
TGTGCCAGTAGTTTCTCGGCTAGCGGCTTTAGCTCCTACGAGCAGTACTTC	CASSFSASGFSSYEQYF	TRBV28	TRBJ2-7	.	TRBD2
TGTGCCAGCAGCCAAGGGACAGGGTGGACTAATGAAAAACTGTTTTTT	CASSQGTGWTNEKLFF	TRBV3-1	TRBJ1-4	few	TRBD1
TGCGCCAGCAGCCCGAGCCTGGGCGAGCGGTACTTC	CASSPSLGERYF	TRBV4-1	TRBJ2-7	.	.
TGCGCCAGCAGCTACCAGGTTCCAGGCAGCTCCTACAATGAGCAGTTCTTC	CASSYQVPGSSYNEQFF	TRBV5-1	TRBJ2-1	few	.
TGCAGTGCTTTGACTAATTTAGGAGCCTACGAGCAGTACTTC	CSALTNLGAYEQYF	TRBV20-1	TRBJ2-7	few	.
TGTGCCAGCAGCGAACGACTAGCGGGGGGGCAAGAGACCCAGTACTTC	CASSERLAGGQETQYF	TRBV7-2	TRBJ2-5	few	TRBD2
TGCAGCGTTGGTGGCTGGAGAGAGACCCAGTACTTC	CSVGGWRETQYF	TRBV29-1	TRBJ2-5	.	.
TGCAGTGCTAAAAAGACAGGCGGAAACATTCAGTACTTC	CSAKKTGGNIQYF	TRBV20-1	TRBJ2-4	.	.
TGTGCCACCAGCAGAGATCGAGGCGGGAGGCTAAGCACAGATACGCAGTATTTT	CATSRDRGGRLSTDTQYF	TRBV15	TRBJ2-3	many	TRBD2
TGTGCCATCACTCGGGGCGAGGGGGCTCCCACCGGGGAGCTGTTTTTT	CAITRGEGAPTGELFF	TRBV10-3	TRBJ2-2	.	TRBD1
TGTGCCAGCAGCTTAGGCACTGTTATGGGTTACGAGCAGTACTTC	CASSLGTVMGYEQYF	TRBV7-9	TRBJ2-7	.	.
TGTGCCAGCAAACGGGAAGGGGGGATCCCCTACGAGCAGTACTTC	CASKREGGIPYEQYF	TRBV2	TRBJ2-7	.	.
TGTGCCAGCAGCGTAGATTGGGGGCCTACAGGGGAGCAGTTCTTC	CASSVDWGPTGEQFF	TRBV9	TRBJ2-1	.	.
TGCGCCAGCAGCCACGGGGCGTACAATGAGCAGTTCTTC	CASSHGAYNEQFF	TRBV5-1	TRBJ2-1	.	.
TGCAGTGCACATAGGGGGGCGCCTGGCTACACCTTC	CSAHRGAPGYTF	TRBV20-1	TRBJ1-2	.	.
TGTGCCGGCAGCGTATCCGGGACTAGCGGGACTTGGGGTCGCCACAATGAGCAGTTCTTC	CAGSVSGTSGTWGRHNEQFF	TRBV7-2	TRBJ2-1	few	TRBD2
TGCAGTGCTCCGGGACAGCGAGGCGAGCAGTACTTC	CSAPGQRGEQYF	TRBV20-1	TRBJ2-7	.	TRBD1
TGTGCCAGCAGCTCGTGGGGCAGAAACTATGGCTACACCTTC	CASSSWGRNYGYTF	TRBV5-5	TRBJ1-2	few	.
TGTGCCAGCAGGGGCCTCAGGACTAGCAGCTCCTACGAGCAGTACTTC	CASRGLRTSSSYEQYF	TRBV12-3/TRBV12-4	TRBJ2-7	once	TRBD2
TGTGCCAGCAGCTTAGGCGGGAGGGCCGTTGAGCAGTTCTTC	CASSLGGRAVEQFF	TRBV7-9	TRBJ2-1	few	TRBD2
TGTGCCAGCAGCGATCGCGGGGGGCATGGGACCCAGTACTTC	CASSDRGGHGTQYF	TRBV12-3/TRBV12-4	TRBJ2-5	.	TRBD2
TGTGCCAGCAGAAGTGGACAGATCACAGATACGCAGTATTTT	CASRSGQITDTQYF	TRBV7-2	TRBJ2-3	few	.
TGCAGCTACCAAGGACAGGGGGGCTACGTGCAGTACTTC	CSYQGQGGYVQYF	TRBV29-1	TRBJ2-4	.	TRBD1
TGCAGTGCTAGGACTTTGGAGACCCAGTACTTC	CSARTLETQYF	TRBV20-1	TRBJ2-5	.	.
TGTGCCAGCAGTGTTCGGACAGGGGGCGCGGCGAATCAGCCCCAGCATTTT	CASSVRTGGAANQPQHF	TRBV28	TRBJ1-5	.	TRBD1
TGTGCCAGCAATGCCGGGGGGGCCTTGCGGGAGACCCAGTACTTC	CASNAGGALRETQYF	TRBV27	TRBJ2-5	.	TRBD2
TGTGCCAGCAGCGCAAGGTCGAATGAGCAGTTCTTC	CASSARSNEQFF	TRBV6-5	TRBJ2-1	.	.
TGTGCCAGCAGCTTCAGTGGGGCGGGTGGCAATCAGCCCCAGCATTTT	CASSFSGAGGNQPQHF	TRBV7-9	TRBJ1-5	many	.
TGTGCCAGTAACTTCCGGGGGTCCAGTCTTAATGAGCAGTACTTC	CASNFRGSSLNEQYF	TRBV6-6	TRBJ2-5	once	.
TGTGCCAGCAGCTCAGGGGGGCAGGAGGCCTTGAGCGGTGGCTACACCTTC	CASSSGGQEALSGGYTF	TRBV7-2	TRBJ1-2	.	TRBD1
TGTGCCAGCATGGGGGGGGGAATTTTCACAGATACGCAGTATTTT	CASMGGGIFTDTQYF	TRBV27	TRBJ2-3	.	TRBD2
TGCGCCAGCAGCCAATCCGACAGGGTCGAGACCCAGTACTTC	CASSQSDRVETQYF	TRBV4-1	TRBJ2-5	.	TRBD1
TGTGCCAGTATGGGAGGACAGGGATCTTACAATGGGCAGTTCTTC	CASMGGQGSYNGQFF	TRBV19	TRBJ2-1	.	TRBD1
TGTGCCAGCAGCCGGACGCTGGTGGGGGAGCTGTTTTTT	CASSRTLVGELFF	TRBV7-8	TRBJ2-2	.	.
TGTGCCAGCACCATGGGACTAGCGGGAGAGTCTCAGTACTTC	CASTMGLAGESQYF	TRBV12-3/TRBV12-4	TRBJ2-5	few	TRBD2
TGCAGTGCTAGAGATCTTGGGGGTCCCCAGTACTTC	CSARDLGGPQYF	TRBV20-1	TRBJ2-5	.	.
TGCAGTGCCCCCGGGACTAGCGGATACTACGAGCAGTACTTC	CSAPGTSGYYEQYF	TRBV20-1	TRBJ2-7	.	TRBD2
TGCAGTGCTACGACAGGGGCGTTCGGCTACACCTTC	CSATTGAFGYTF	TRBV20-1	TRBJ1-2	.	TRBD1
TGTGCCATCAGTGGGGAGACCCAAGAGACCCAGTACTTC	CAISGETQETQYF	TRBV10-3	TRBJ2-5	.	.